A single sample gave rise to the 4 T cell receptor beta chains below, sequenced in a study of blood T cell repertoires in COVID-19. Libraries were prepared by immunoSEQ multiplex PCR; TCRdb keeps only in-frame clonotypes and omits some of them. Of some 250,000 clones detected, about four fifths appear once; the ten largest clones hold roughly 2%. Sequences were obtained from peripheral blood. Receptors originate from a man younger than 45 who had recovered from COVID-19.

V and J are TRBV5-4 and TRBJ2-1, with D possibly being TRBD2 (6 bases). The CDR3 is 17 residues long. Per the germline V gene, CDR1 is SGHNT and CDR2 is YYREEE (reference sequence). V was trimmed by 2 bases and J by 0 bases, leaving 15 bases between them. The CDR3 is CASSFGTSRSSYNEQFF. The CDR3, as DNA: TGTGCCAGCAGCTTTGGGACTTCTCGCAGCTCCTACAATGAGCAGTTCTTC.

This clone has just a few counts. V is TRBV11-2 and J is TRBJ1-6; D ambiguous. V was cut by 5 bases and J by 5 bases, with 10 bases left in between. CDR3 size: 14 residues. The germline V gene encodes CDR1 SGHAT and CDR2 FQNNGV. This chain's CDR3 is CASSTTRNNSPLHF. The DNA of the CDR3 is TGTGCCAGCAGCACAACGCGGAATAATTCACCCCTCCACTTT. The variable domain in full, completed from reference TRBV11-2 and TRBJ1-6, reads EAGVAQSPRYKIIEKRQSVAFWCNPISGHATLYWYQQILGQGPKLLIQFQNNGVVDDSQLPKDRFSAERLKGVDSTLKIQPAKLEDSAVYLCASSTTRNNSPLHFGNGTRLTVT.

J is TRBJ2-1 and V is TRBV3-1 (or the pseudogene TRBV3-2); 7 bases agree with TRBD1. The CDR3 is 14 residues long. V was pared by 5 bases and J by 4 bases, with 5 bases of the junction left unmatched. Germline CDR1 reads LGHDT; CDR2 reads YNNKEL (reference sequence). The CDR3 protein is CASSAPGQYNEQFF. CDR3 bases: TGTGCCAGCAGCGCCCCGGGACAGTACAATGAGCAGTTCTTC.

This rearrangement joins TRBV19 to TRBJ2-5; 11 nucleotides match TRBD1. V shed 8 bases, J shed 5 bases, and the junction held 4 bases outside the gene matches. Germline V gene lookup returns CDR1 LNHDA and CDR2 SQIVND (reference sequence). The CDR3 spans 13 residues. The CDR3 spells CASGQGARETQYF. The CDR3, as DNA: TGTGCCAGTGGACAGGGGGCGCGGGAGACCCAGTACTTC.